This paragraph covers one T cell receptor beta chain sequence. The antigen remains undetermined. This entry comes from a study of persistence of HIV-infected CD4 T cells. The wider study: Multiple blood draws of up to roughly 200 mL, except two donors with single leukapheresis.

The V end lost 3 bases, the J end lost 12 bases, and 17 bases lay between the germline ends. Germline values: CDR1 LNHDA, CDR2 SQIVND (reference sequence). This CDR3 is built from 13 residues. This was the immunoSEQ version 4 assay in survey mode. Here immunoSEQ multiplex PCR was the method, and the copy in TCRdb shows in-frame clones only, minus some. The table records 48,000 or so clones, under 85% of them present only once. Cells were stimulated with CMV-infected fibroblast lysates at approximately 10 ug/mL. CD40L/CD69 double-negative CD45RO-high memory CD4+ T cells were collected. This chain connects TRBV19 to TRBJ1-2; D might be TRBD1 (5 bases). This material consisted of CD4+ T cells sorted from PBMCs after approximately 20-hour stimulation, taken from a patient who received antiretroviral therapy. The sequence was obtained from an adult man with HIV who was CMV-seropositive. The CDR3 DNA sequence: TGTGCCAGTAGTATTCCCGGGACTCCGTCGGACACCTTC. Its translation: CASSIPGTPSDTF.